Sequencing of this T cell receptor beta chain was carried out in a study of regulatory T cells in long-lasting Graves disease. In building TCR beta libraries, iRepertoire HTBI primers were used together with Arm-PCR of CDR3 regions. TCRdb analysed the multiplex PCR reads with MiXCR anew, one entry per CDR3 protein. The profile shows approximately 400,000 distinct CDR3 sequences, approximately 12% of them singletons. This CDR3 is built from 15 residues. Germline assignment: CDR1 MGHRA and CDR2 YSYEKL. Trimming removed 6 bases from V and 4 bases from J, with 18 bases in between. Study-wide points: There were preferences for TRBV28, TRBJ1-2 and TRBJ2-5 in persistent disease.

This clonotype was found many times. What it binds is not known. Time point described: newly diagnosed GD, antithyroid drugs for less than 3 months. The authors made the TCR library using RNA they extracted from PBMCs. These data were likewise used in another study, on T cells in Graves' hyperthyroidism and ophthalmopathy. Per that study: Hyperthyroidism had been newly diagnosed in patients aged 18 to 65, and its duration was under 2 months. The model foresaw ophthalmopathy a median roughly 6.5 months prior to onset.

The TCR sequence derives from a woman aged 18-29 years with Graves disease. The rearrangement links TRBV4-1 to TRBJ1-2; D remains unclear. This sample comprised peripheral blood mononuclear cells (PBMCs), obtained at new diagnosis, from a patient treated with antithyroid drugs. The CDR3 DNA reads as TGCGCCAGCAGTCACTTAGTGACTTCGGGCTATGGCTACACCTTC. Protein product: CASSHLVTSGYGYTF.